This T cell receptor (beta chain) derives from a study of T cell responses to AZD1222 COVID-19 vaccine. Method: immunoSEQ multiplex PCR; TCRdb's copy keeps in-frame clones and lacks some. This table has 95,000 to 120,000 clones, 89% appearing once. Study-wide results and caveats: Distributed over spike, vaccine-associated CD4 TCRs predominated at 160-218 and 743-854.

About this clone: As yet, its antigen is unknown.

The germline V gene has CDR1 ENHRY and CDR2 SYGVKD. The CDR3 is 11 amino acids. V was shortened by 6 bases and J by 2 bases, with 5 bases between the two germline ends. The genes are TRBV10-3 and TRBJ2-7; D gene uncertain. The receptor was derived from an adult in good health. The sequencing here drew on peripheral blood, taken on day 0 of MenACWY control vaccination. Written as DNA, the CDR3 is TGTGCCATCAGGGACCCCTACGAGCAGTACTTC. Residues: CAIRDPYEQYF.